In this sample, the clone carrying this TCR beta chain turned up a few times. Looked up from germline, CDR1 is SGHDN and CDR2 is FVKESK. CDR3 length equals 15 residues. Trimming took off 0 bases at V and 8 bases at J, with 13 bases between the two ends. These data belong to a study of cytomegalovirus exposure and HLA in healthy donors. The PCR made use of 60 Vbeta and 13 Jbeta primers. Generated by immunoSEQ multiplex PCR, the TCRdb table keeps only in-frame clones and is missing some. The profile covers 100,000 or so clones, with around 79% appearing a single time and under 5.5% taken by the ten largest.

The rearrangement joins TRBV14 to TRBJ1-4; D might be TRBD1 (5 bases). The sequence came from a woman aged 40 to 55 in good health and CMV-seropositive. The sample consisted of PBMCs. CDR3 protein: CASSQEWGEGEKLFF. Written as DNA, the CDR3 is TGTGCCAGCAGCCAAGAATGGGGGGAAGGAGAAAAACTGTTTTTT.